This passage covers 11 T cell receptor beta chains from one sample sequenced in a study of T cell responses to AZD1222 COVID-19 vaccine. Clones were read by immunoSEQ multiplex PCR, and TCRdb kept only the in-frame ones, dropping some. The table includes 70,000 to 85,000 clones, 80% to 90% detected once. Sample: peripheral blood, taken 28 days after the second AZD1222 dose. The receptor source for this set is an adult who received the AZD1222 COVID-19 vaccine.

About this clone: This specimen includes other DNA sequences encoding the same CDR3. This chain joins TRBV28 and TRBJ2-1; no reliable D call. With 2 bases removed from V and 7 bases from J, the gap between germline ends came to 3 bases. This CDR3 contains 11 residues. CDR1 is MDHEN, CDR2 SYDVKM, per germline. This CDR3 is CASSLGNEQFF. The CDR3 DNA follows: TGTGCCAGCAGTTTAGGAAATGAGCAGTTCTTC.

The rearrangement uses TRBV6-2 or TRBV6-3 and TRBJ2-1; D remains ambiguous. Deletions cut 6 bases from V and 2 bases from J, with 11 bases between. This CDR3 spans 14 amino acids. Looked up from germline, CDR1 is MNHEY and CDR2 is SVGEGT. The CDR3: CASSHPLPYNEQFF. The CDR3 DNA follows: TGTGCCAGCAGCCACCCCTTACCCTACAATGAGCAGTTCTTC.

This chain joins TRBV11-2 and TRBJ2-5; TRBD1 matches 8 bases. The CDR3 has 15 amino acids. Germline lookup yields CDR1 SGHAT and CDR2 FQNNGV. The V and J ends lost 3 bases and 2 bases, in that order; junction bases with no gene match: 5. CDR3 nucleotides: TGTGCCAGCAGCTTGTCTACAGGGGGTCAAGAGACCCAGTACTTC. Translation: CASSLSTGGQETQYF.

The chain employs TRBV28 and TRBJ1-1; 11 nucleotides line up with TRBD1. Germline CDR1 is MDHEN and CDR2 is SYDVKM. V dropped 1 base and J dropped 1; count of bases not matched to a gene: 8. The CDR3 covers 18 residues. CDR3 protein: CASSLSLDRGQGNTEAFF. In DNA, the CDR3 is TGTGCCAGCAGTTTATCCTTGGACAGGGGGCAGGGGAACACTGAAGCTTTCTTT.

The chain has TRBV28 and TRBJ1-6; no firm D call. V was cut by 6 bases and J by 7 bases, with 10 bases left in between. Germline V lookup: CDR1 MDHEN, CDR2 SYDVKM. This CDR3 has 13 amino acids. CDR3 bases: TGTGCCAGCAGCTTTTTAAACAATTCACCCCTCCACTTT. Protein sequence: CASSFLNNSPLHF.

The CDR3 spells CASSPGGAGELFF. CDR3 coding DNA: TGCGCCAGCAGCCCAGGTGGGGCCGGGGAGCTGTTTTTT. The rearrangement joins TRBV5-1 to TRBJ2-2; no clear D gene. Trimming removed 4 bases from V and 6 bases from J, with 10 bases in between. Germline values: CDR1 SGHRS, CDR2 YFSETQ. The CDR3 covers 13 residues.

V usage is TRBV5-1 and J usage is TRBJ1-4, with 10 bases aligning to TRBD1. CDR3 length: 14 residues. The V and J ends lost 4 bases and 5 bases, in that order; junction bases with no gene match: 2. CDR1 and CDR2 from the germline V gene are SGHRS and YFSETQ. CDR3 protein: CASSLGQGNEKLFF. CDR3 sequence (DNA): TGCGCCAGCAGCCTGGGACAGGGGAATGAAAAACTGTTTTTT.

The V and J genes are TRBV5-6 and TRBJ2-1; 8 bases align to TRBD2. Per the germline V gene, CDR1 is SGHDT and CDR2 is YYEEEE. J lost 1 base, V lost 4 bases, and 7 bases had no gene match. This CDR3 is built from 16 residues. CDR3 nucleotides: TGTGCCAGCAGCAGTGTCGGGACTAGGTCCTACAATGAGCAGTTCTTC. Translation gives CASSSVGTRSYNEQFF.

Note on this clone: Distinct nucleotide sequences in the sample also encode this CDR3. This rearrangement joins TRBV7-2 to TRBJ1-2; 8 positions match TRBD1. From germline, CDR1 is SGHTA and CDR2 FQGNSA. The CDR3 extends over 14 amino acids. With V trimmed by 1 base and J by 4 bases, 2 bases remained unmatched. In DNA, the CDR3 is TGTGCCAGCAGCTTAGGTACAGGGGGCTATGGCTACACCTTC. This gives the protein CASSLGTGGYGYTF.

This clone was counted a few times. The chain combines TRBV19 with TRBJ1-1; D remains unclear. The CDR3 extends over 17 amino acids. V dropped 5 bases and J dropped 4 bases, with 23 bases sitting between them. CDR1 and CDR2 from the germline V gene are LNHDA and SQIVND (reference sequence). CDR3 DNA: TGTGCCAGTAGTCCGAATGCCCTGGGGAGGTGGGTCACTGAAGCTTTCTTT. Translated: CASSPNALGRWVTEAFF.

The rearrangement links TRBV4-3 to TRBJ2-2; 14 nucleotides align to TRBD2. V trimming: 1 base; J trimming: 2 bases; junction bases outside the gene matches: 9. From germline, CDR1 is LGHNA and CDR2 YSLEER. The CDR3 loop spans 20 amino acids. CDR3 in DNA: TGCGCCAGCAGCCAAGCCTCGGGACTAGCGGGAGCGGGTAACACCGGGGAGCTGTTTTTT. It encodes CASSQASGLAGAGNTGELFF.